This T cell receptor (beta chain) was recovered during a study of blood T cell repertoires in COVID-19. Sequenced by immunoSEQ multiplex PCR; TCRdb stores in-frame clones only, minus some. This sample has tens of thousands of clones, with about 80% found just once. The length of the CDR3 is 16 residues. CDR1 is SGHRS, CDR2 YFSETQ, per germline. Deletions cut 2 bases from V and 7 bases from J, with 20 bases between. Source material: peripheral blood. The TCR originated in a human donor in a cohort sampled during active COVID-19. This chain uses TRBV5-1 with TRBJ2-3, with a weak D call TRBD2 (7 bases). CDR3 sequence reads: CASSFTPRGAAHTQYF. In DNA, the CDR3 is TGCGCCAGCAGCTTTACCCCCCGGGGGGCCGCGCATACGCAGTATTTT.